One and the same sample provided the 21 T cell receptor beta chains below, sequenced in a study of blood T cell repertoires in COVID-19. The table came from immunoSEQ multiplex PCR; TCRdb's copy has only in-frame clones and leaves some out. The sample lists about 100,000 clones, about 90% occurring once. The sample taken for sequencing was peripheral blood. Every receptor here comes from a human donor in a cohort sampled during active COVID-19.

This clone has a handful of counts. The CDR3 region is CASSFQRGRTYEQYF. Here the CDR3 DNA reads TGTGCCAGCAGTTTCCAGCGGGGGAGGACCTACGAGCAGTACTTC. This chain uses TRBV6-5 with TRBJ2-7, with TRBD2 matching over 8 bases. V was pared by 4 bases and J by 2 bases, with 7 bases of the junction left unmatched. This CDR3 spans 15 amino acids. The germline CDR1 and CDR2 sequences are MNHEY and SVGAGI.

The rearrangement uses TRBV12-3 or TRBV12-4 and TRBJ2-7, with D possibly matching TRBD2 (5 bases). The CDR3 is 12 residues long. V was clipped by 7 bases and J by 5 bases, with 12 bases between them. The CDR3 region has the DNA TGTGCCAGCACCCCGGACTTCCACGAGCAGTACTTC. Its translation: CASTPDFHEQYF.

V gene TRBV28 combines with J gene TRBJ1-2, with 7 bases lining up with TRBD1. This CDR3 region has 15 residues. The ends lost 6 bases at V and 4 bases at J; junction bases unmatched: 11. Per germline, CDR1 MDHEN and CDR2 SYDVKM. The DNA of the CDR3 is TGTGCCAGCAGCCTAAGGGGGCGAGGAATCTATGGCTACACCTTC. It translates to CASSLRGRGIYGYTF.

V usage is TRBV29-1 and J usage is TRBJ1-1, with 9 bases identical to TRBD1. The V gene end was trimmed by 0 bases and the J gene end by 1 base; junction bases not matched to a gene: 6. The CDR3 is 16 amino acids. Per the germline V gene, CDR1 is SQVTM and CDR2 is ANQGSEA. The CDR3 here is CSVEETGGAENTEAFF. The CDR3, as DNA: TGCAGCGTTGAAGAAACAGGGGGCGCGGAGAACACTGAAGCTTTCTTT.

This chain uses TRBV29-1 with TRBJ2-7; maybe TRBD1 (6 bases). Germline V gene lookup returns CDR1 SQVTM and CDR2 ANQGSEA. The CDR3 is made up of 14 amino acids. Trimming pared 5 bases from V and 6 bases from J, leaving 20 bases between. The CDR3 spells CSVQGPGVPPEQYF. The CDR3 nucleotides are TGCAGCGTTCAAGGACCAGGGGTCCCTCCCGAGCAGTACTTC.

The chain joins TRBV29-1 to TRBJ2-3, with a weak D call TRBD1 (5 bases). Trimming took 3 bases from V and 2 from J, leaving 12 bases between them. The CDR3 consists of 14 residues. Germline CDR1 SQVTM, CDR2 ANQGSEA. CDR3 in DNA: TGCAGCGTTGACCTCGACAGCCACACAGATACGCAGTATTTT. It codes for CSVDLDSHTDTQYF.

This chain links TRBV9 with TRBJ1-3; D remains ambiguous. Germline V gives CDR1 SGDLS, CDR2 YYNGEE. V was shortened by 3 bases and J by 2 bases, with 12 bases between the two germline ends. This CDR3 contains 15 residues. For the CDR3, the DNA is TGTGCCAGCAGCGACGGGGTTTATACTGGAAACACCATATATTTT. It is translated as CASSDGVYTGNTIYF.

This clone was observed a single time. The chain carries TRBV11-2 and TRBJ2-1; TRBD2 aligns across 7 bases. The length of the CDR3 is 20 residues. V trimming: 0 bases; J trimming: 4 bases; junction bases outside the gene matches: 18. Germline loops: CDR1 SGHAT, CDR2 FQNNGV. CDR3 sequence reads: CASSLERVTSGGRAYNEQFF. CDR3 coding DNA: TGTGCCAGCAGCTTAGAAAGGGTGACAAGTGGAGGGAGGGCGTACAATGAGCAGTTCTTC.

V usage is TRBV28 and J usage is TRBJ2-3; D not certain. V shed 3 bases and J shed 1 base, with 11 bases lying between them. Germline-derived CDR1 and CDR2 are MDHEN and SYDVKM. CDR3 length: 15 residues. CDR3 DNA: TGTGCCAGCAGTTTTCGGTTAACCCGCACAGATACGCAGTATTTT. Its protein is CASSFRLTRTDTQYF.

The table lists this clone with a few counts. CDR3 region: CASSPGQGALGYTF. DNA for the CDR3: TGTGCCAGCAGCCCCGGACAGGGGGCGCTTGGCTACACCTTC. The chain joins TRBV5-4 to TRBJ1-2, with 11 bases that match TRBD1. This CDR3 has 14 residues. CDR1 is SGHNT and CDR2 is YYREEE in the germline V gene (reference sequence). V lost 4 bases, J lost 7 bases, and 6 bases stayed unmatched.

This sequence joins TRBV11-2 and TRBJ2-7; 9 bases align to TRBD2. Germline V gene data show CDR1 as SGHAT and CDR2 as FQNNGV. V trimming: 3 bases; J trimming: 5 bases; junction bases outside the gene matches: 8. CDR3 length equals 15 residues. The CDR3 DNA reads TGTGCCAGCAGCTTTCAGGGACTAGCTTTCAACGAGCAGTACTTC. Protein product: CASSFQGLAFNEQYF.

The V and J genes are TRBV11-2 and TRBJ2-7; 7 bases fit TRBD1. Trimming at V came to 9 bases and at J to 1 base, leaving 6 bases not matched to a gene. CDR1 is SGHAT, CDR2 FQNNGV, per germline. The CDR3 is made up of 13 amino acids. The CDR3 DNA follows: TGTGCCAGTGTCCGGGACAGTTCCTACGAGCAGTACTTC. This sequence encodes CASVRDSSYEQYF.

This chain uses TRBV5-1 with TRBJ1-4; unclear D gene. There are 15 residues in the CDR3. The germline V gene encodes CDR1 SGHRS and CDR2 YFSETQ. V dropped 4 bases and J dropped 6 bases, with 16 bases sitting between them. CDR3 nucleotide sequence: TGCGCCAGCAGCCCCTCTGCGGGTAGGGATGAAAAACTGTTTTTT. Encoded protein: CASSPSAGRDEKLFF.

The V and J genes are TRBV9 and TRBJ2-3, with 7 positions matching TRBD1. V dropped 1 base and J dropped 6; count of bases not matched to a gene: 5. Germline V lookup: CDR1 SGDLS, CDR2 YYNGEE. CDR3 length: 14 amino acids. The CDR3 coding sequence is TGTGCCAGCAGCGTACAGACAGGGCCGGATACGCAGTATTTT. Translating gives CASSVQTGPDTQYF.

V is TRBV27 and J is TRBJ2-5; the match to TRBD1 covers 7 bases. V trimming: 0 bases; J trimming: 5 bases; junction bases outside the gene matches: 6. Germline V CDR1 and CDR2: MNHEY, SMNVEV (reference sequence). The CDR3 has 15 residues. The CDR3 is CASSLSLSRGETQYF. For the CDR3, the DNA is TGTGCCAGCAGTTTATCCCTAAGCAGGGGGGAGACCCAGTACTTC.

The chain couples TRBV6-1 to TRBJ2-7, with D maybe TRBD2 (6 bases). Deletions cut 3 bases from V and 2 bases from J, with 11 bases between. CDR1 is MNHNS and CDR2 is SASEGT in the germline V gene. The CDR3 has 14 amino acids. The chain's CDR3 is CASSESRTTYEQYF. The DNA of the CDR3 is TGTGCCAGCAGTGAGAGCAGGACTACCTACGAGCAGTACTTC.

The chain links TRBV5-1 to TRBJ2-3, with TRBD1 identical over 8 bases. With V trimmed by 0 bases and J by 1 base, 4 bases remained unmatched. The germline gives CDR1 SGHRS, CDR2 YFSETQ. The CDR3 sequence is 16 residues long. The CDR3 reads CASSLVGTGGTDTQYF. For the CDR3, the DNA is TGCGCCAGCAGCTTGGTGGGGACAGGTGGCACAGATACGCAGTATTTT.

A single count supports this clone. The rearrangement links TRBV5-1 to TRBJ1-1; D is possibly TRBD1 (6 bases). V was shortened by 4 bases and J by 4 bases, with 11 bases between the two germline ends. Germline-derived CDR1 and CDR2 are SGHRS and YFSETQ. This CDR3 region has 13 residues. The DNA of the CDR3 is TGCGCCAGCAGCCCTCAACAGGGCACTGAAGCTTTCTTT. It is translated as CASSPQQGTEAFF.

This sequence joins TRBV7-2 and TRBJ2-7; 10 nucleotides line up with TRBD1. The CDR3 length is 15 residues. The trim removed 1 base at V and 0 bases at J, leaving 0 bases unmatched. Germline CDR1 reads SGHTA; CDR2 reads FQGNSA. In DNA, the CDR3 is TGTGCCAGCAGCTTAGGGGACAGGGGCTCCTACGAGCAGTACTTC. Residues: CASSLGDRGSYEQYF.

The CDR3 sequence is CAISESAEQETQYF. CDR3 in DNA: TGTGCCATCAGTGAGTCGGCAGAACAAGAGACCCAGTACTTC. The chain recombines TRBV10-3 with TRBJ2-5; no clear D gene. In germline, CDR1 is ENHRY, CDR2 SYGVKD. Trimming left V 0 bases short and J 2 bases short, with 7 bases between. The CDR3 length is 14 residues.

CDR3 nucleotide sequence: TGCAGCGTTAAAAGCCGGGACAGTTCTTACACTGAAGCTTTCTTT. Protein: CSVKSRDSSYTEAFF. The chain employs TRBV29-1 and TRBJ1-1; TRBD1 agrees at 7 bases. The CDR3 consists of 15 residues. Germline loops: CDR1 SQVTM, CDR2 ANQGSEA. With 5 bases clipped from V and 3 bases from J, the junction kept 12 bases outside the gene matches.